The 2 T cell receptor beta chains reported below all come from one sample, sequenced in a study of T cells in Graves' hyperthyroidism and ophthalmopathy. TCR beta CDR3 regions were amplified from RNA transcripts. TCR CDR3 regions were first amplified by RT-PCR with HTBI primers. TCRdb recomputed calls from the multiplex PCR reads with MiXCR, one row per CDR3 protein. The table has 500,000 to 600,000 distinct CDR3 sequences, around 42% seen once. Source material: peripheral blood or thyroid tissue (not recorded which). The receptors originated from a woman aged 18-29 years with Graves' hyperthyroidism.

This clonotype was seen only a few times. This may stem from a read error, because a much larger clone lies one nucleotide away. J is TRBJ1-2 and V is TRBV7-3; no firm D call. Germline V gene lookup returns CDR1 SGHTA and CDR2 FQGTGA. The CDR3 has 15 amino acids. Trimming removed 2 bases at V and 2 bases at J, with 12 bases between. CDR3 in DNA: TGTGCCAGCAGCTTAGGAGGCGGTACGAACTATGGCTACACCTTC. It translates to CASSLGGGTNYGYTF.

This clonotype was recorded a few times. This rearrangement joins TRBV2 to TRBJ2-2, with TRBD2 matching over 14 bases. This CDR3 region has 16 residues. The junction had 5 bases not matched to a gene; V was cut back by 6 bases and J by 5 bases. Germline V gene data show CDR1 as SNHLY and CDR2 as FYNNEI. The CDR3 nucleotides read TGTGCCAGCAGCCCCCGGACTAGCGGGAGGACCGGGGAGCTGTTTTTT. It encodes CASSPRTSGRTGELFF.